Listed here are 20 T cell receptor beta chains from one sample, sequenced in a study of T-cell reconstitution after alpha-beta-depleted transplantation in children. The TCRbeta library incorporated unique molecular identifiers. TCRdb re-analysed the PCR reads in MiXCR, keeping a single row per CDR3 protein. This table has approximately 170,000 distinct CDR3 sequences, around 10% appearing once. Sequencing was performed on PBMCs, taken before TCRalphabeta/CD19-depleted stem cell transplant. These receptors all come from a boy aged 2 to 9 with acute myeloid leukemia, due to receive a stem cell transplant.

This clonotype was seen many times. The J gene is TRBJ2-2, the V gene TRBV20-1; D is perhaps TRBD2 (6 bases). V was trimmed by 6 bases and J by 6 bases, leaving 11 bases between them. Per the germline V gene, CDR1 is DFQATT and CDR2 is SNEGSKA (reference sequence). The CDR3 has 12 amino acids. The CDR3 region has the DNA TGCAGTGCCGCTGGGGGGTCCGGGGAGCTGTTTTTT. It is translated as CSAAGGSGELFF.

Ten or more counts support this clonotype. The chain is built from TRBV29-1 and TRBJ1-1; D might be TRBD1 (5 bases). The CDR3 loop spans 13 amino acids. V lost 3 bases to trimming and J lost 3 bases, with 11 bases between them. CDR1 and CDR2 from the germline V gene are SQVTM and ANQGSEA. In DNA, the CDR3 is TGCAGCGTTGATTCGGGACGCGACACTGAAGCTTTCTTT. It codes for CSVDSGRDTEAFF.

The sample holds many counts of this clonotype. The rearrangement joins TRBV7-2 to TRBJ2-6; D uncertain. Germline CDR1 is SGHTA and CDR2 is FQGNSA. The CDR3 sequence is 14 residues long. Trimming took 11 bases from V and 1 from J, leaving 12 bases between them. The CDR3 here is CAPMGSSGANVLTF. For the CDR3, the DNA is TGTGCCCCCATGGGTAGTTCTGGGGCCAACGTCCTGACTTTC.

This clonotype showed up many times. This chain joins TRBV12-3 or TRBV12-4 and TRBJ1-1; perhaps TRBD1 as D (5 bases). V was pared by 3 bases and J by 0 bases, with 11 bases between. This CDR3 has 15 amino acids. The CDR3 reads CASSLGGAMNTEAFF. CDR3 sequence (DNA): TGTGCCAGCAGTTTGGGAGGGGCTATGAACACTGAAGCTTTCTTT.

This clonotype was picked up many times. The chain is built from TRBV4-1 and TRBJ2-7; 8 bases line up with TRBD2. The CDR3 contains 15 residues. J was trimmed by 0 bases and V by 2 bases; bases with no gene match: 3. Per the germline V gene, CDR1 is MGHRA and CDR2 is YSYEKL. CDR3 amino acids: CASSQLAGTSYEQYF. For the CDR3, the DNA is TGCGCCAGCAGCCAACTAGCGGGTACCTCCTACGAGCAGTACTTC.

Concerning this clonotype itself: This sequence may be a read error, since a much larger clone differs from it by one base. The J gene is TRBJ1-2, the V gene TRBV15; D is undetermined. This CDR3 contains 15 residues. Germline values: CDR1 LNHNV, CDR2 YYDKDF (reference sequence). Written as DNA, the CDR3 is TGTGCCACCAGCAGAGATTATGGAAGCTTCTATGGCTACCCCTTC. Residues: CATSRDYGSFYGYPF.

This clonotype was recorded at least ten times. CDR3 DNA sequence: TGTGCCACCGGGTGGGGCCAAAACCTTAATCAGCCCCAGCATTTT. Translation gives CATGWGQNLNQPQHF. The chain links TRBV15 to TRBJ1-5; TRBD1 might be the D (5 bases). Looked up from germline, CDR1 is LNHNV and CDR2 is YYDKDF (reference sequence). The ends were cut back, 8 bases at V and 4 bases at J, with 18 bases in the middle. The CDR3 has 15 amino acids.

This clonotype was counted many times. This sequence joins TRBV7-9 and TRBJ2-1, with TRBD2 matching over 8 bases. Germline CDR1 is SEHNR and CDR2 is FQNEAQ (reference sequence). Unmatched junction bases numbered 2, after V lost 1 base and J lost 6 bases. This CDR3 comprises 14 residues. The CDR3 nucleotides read TGTGCCAGCAGCTTAGACGGGAGGGCCAATGAGCAGTTCTTC. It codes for CASSLDGRANEQFF. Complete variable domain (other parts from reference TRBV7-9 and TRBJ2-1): DTGVSQNPRHKITKRGQNVTFRCDPISEHNRLYWYRQTLGQGPEFLTYFQNEAQLEKSRLLSDRFSAERPKGSFSTLEIQRTEQGDSAMYLCASSLDGRANEQFFGPGTRLTVL.

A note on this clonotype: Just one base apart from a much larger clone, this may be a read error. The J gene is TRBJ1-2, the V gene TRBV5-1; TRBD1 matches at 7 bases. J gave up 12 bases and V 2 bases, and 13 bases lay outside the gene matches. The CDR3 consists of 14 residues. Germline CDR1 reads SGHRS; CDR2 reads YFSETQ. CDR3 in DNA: TGCGCCAGCAGCTTTTGGGACAGTACTGGCGGCGACACCTTC. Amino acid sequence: CASSFWDSTGGDTF.

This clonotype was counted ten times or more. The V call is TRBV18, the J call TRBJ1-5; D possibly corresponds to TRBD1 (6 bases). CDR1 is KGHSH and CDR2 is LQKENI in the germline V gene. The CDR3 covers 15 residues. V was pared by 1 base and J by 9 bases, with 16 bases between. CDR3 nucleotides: TGTGCCAGCTCACCACTCAGGGGCAACCTGATGCCCCAGCATTTT. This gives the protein CASSPLRGNLMPQHF.

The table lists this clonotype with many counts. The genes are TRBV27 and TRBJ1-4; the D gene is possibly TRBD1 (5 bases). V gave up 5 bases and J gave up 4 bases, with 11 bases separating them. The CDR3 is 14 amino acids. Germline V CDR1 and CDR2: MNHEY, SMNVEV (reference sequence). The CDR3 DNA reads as TGTGCCAGCAGTCGGGCGGGGCTTAATGAAAAACTGTTTTTT. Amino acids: CASSRAGLNEKLFF.

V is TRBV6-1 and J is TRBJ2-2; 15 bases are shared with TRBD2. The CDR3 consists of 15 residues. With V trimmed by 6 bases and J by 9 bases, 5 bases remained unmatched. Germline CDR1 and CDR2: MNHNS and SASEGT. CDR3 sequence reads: CASSTGTSGGWELFF. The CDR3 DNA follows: TGTGCCAGCAGCACTGGGACTAGCGGGGGGTGGGAGCTGTTTTTT.

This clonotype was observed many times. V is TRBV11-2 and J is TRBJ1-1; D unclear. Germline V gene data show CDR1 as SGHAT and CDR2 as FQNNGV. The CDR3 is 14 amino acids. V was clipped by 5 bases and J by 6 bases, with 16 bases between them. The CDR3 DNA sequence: TGTGCCAGCAGCCCTCCGGTCGACGGATCTGAAGCTTTCTTT. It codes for CASSPPVDGSEAFF.

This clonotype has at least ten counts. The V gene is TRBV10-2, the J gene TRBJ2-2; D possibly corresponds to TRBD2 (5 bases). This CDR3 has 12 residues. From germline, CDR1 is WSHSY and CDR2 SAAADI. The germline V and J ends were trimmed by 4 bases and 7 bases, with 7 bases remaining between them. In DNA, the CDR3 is TGCGCCAGCAGTGGCGGGCGCGGGGAGCTGTTTTTT. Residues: CASSGGRGELFF.

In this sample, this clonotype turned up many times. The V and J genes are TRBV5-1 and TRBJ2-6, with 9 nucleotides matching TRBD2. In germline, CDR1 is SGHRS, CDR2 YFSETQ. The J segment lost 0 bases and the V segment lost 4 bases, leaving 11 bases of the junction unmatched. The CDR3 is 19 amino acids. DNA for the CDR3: TGCGCCAGCAGCCAAAACGGTCTAGCGGGGCTCTCTGGGGCCAACGTCCTGACTTTC. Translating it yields CASSQNGLAGLSGANVLTF.

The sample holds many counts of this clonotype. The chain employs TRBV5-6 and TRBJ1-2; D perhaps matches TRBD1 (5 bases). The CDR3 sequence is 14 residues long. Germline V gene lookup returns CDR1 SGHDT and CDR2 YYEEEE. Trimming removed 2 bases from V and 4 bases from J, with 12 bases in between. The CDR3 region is CASSFEAGTYGYTF. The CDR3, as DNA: TGTGCCAGCAGCTTCGAGGCAGGGACCTATGGCTACACCTTC.

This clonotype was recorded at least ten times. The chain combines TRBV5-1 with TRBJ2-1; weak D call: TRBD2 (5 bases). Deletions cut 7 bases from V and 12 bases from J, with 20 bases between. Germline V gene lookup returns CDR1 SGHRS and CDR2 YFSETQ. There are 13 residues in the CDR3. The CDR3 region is CASQSEGAYRQFF. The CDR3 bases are TGCGCCAGCCAGAGTGAGGGAGCCTATCGGCAGTTCTTC.

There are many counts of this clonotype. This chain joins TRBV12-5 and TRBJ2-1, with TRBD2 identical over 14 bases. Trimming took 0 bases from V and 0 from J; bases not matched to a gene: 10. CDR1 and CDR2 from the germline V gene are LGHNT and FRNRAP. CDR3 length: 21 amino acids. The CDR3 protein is CASGLVLSRTSGGSSYNEQFF. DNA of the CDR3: TGTGCTAGTGGTTTGGTACTATCTCGGACTAGCGGGGGGAGCTCCTACAATGAGCAGTTCTTC. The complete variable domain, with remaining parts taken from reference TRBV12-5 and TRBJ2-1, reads DARVTQTPRHKVTEMGQEVTMRCQPILGHNTVFWYRQTMMQGLELLAYFRNRAPLDDSGMPKDRFSAEMPDATLATLKIQPSEPRDSAVYFCASGLVLSRTSGGSSYNEQFFGPGTRLTVL.

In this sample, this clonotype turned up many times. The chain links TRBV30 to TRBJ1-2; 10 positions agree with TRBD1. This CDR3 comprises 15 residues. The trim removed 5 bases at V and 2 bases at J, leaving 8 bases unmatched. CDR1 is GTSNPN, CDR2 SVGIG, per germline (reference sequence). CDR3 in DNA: TGTGCCTGGCGTTTCCCGGGACAGGGGAACTATGGCTACACCTTC. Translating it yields CAWRFPGQGNYGYTF.

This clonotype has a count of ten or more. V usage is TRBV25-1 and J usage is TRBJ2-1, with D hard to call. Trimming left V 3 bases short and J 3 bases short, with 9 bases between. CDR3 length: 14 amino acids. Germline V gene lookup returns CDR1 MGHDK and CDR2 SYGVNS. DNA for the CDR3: TGTGCCAGCAGTGAGGTAGCCATCTACAATGAGCAGTTCTTC. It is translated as CASSEVAIYNEQFF.